Shown below are 25 T cell receptor beta chains from a single sample sequenced in a study of neurological immune-mediated disorders. TCRdb reprocessed the 5' RACE reads via MiXCR and lists one record per CDR3 protein. Of about 62,000 distinct CDR3 sequences listed, under 5% are singletons. The sample taken for sequencing was PBMCs. The receptors come from a woman between 50 and 59 years old with multiple sclerosis.

This clonotype was counted a few times. This chain links TRBV21-1 with TRBJ2-7; no DNA check was done on the table's D call, TRBD1. TRBV21-1 is flagged as a pseudogene. CDR3 length equals 13 residues. The CDR3 nucleotides read TGTGCCAGAAGAGGGACGACGACCTACGAGCAGTACTTC. Translation: CARRGTTTYEQYF.

This clonotype was counted many times. The genes are TRBV20-1 and TRBJ2-7, with 10 bases fitting TRBD2. Losses at the gene ends were 6 bases for V and 3 bases for J; bases not matched to a gene: 8. CDR1 and CDR2 (germline): DFQATT, SNEGSKA (reference sequence). This CDR3 comprises 14 residues. CDR3 bases: TGCAGTGCCGAGCTCGGACTAGCGGTCTACGAGCAGTACTTC. Its protein is CSAELGLAVYEQYF.

This clonotype showed up just a few times. The junction departs from the called germline gene at one end, perhaps through a read error. The J gene is TRBJ1-6, the V gene TRBV15; TRBD1 aligns across 8 bases. Looked up from germline, CDR1 is LNHNV and CDR2 is YYDKDF (reference sequence). This CDR3 is built from 14 residues. The CDR3 here is CATRLGQENSPLNF. In DNA form, the CDR3 reads TGTGCCACCAGGTTGGGACAGGAAAATTCACCCCTCAACTTT. The full variable domain, in which reference TRBV15 and TRBJ1-6 provide the parts outside the CDR3, is DAMVIQNPRYQVTQFGKPVTLSCSQTLNHNVMYWYQQKSSQAPKLLFHYYDKDFNNEADTPDNFQSRRPNTSFCFLDIRSPGLGDTAMYLCATRLGQENSPLNFGNGTRLTVT.

This clonotype has at least ten counts. The chain recombines TRBV5-5 with TRBJ1-1; 9 bases fit TRBD1. The germline CDR1 and CDR2 sequences are SGHKS and YYEKEE (reference sequence). The CDR3 runs to 15 residues. The junction had 6 bases not matched to a gene; V was cut back by 2 bases and J by 4 bases. The CDR3 DNA sequence: TGTGCCAGCAGCTTCACCGGGACAGGGACCACTGAAGCTTTCTTT. The encoded protein is CASSFTGTGTTEAFF.

This clonotype has at least ten counts. The chain carries TRBV5-6 and TRBJ2-3, with 12 bases fitting TRBD2. Trimming took 4 bases from V and 7 from J; bases not matched to a gene: 4. Germline assignment: CDR1 SGHDT and CDR2 YYEEEE. CDR3 length: 14 residues. Here the CDR3 DNA reads TGTGCCAGCAGCCAAGGACTAGCGGGGTATACGCAGTATTTT. This encodes CASSQGLAGYTQYF.

This clonotype was seen repeatedly, ten times or more. The V gene is TRBV20-1, the J gene TRBJ2-1; 10 positions agree with TRBD2. CDR3 length equals 17 residues. J was trimmed by 2 bases and V by 6 bases; bases with no gene match: 13. The germline V gene has CDR1 DFQATT and CDR2 SNEGSKA (reference sequence). The CDR3 protein is CSASRLLSGGAYNEQFF. As DNA, the CDR3 is TGCAGTGCATCCCGCCTACTAAGCGGGGGGGCCTACAATGAGCAGTTCTTC.

This clonotype has a count of ten or more. The chain uses TRBV9 and TRBJ2-7; D may be TRBD2 (6 bases). The length of the CDR3 is 15 residues. The germline V gene encodes CDR1 SGDLS and CDR2 YYNGEE. V was pared by 0 bases and J by 3 bases, with 13 bases between. The CDR3 spells CASSVEAGRDYEQYF. CDR3 DNA sequence: TGTGCCAGCAGCGTAGAAGCGGGCCGCGACTACGAGCAGTACTTC.

Many counts were recorded for this clonotype. The chain combines TRBV5-1 with TRBJ2-3; D might be TRBD1 (5 bases). The V end lost 3 bases, the J end lost 4 bases, and 9 bases lay between the germline ends. The CDR3 is 13 amino acids. Germline V gene lookup returns CDR1 SGHRS and CDR2 YFSETQ. The CDR3 sequence is CASSSQGSDTQYF. CDR3 sequence (DNA): TGCGCCAGCAGCTCCCAGGGATCAGATACGCAGTATTTT. Full variable domain (remainder filled in from reference TRBV5-1 and TRBJ2-3): KAGVTQTPRYLIKTRGQQVTLSCSPISGHRSVSWYQQTPGQGLQFLFEYFSETQRNKGNFPGRFSGRQFSNSRSEMNVSTLELGDSALYLCASSSQGSDTQYFGPGTRLTVL.

This clonotype was counted at least ten times. The V gene is TRBV20-1, the J gene TRBJ1-1; 7 nucleotides match TRBD1. The CDR3 runs to 12 residues. Germline values: CDR1 DFQATT, CDR2 SNEGSKA (reference sequence). V lost 6 bases and J lost 11; bases outside the gene matches: 12. In nucleotides, the CDR3 is TGCAGTGCAAGTACAGGGGCAGTCGGGGCTTTCTTT. Translation: CSASTGAVGAFF.

This clonotype was counted at least ten times. This chain connects TRBV25-1 to TRBJ1-4, with 7 bases identical to TRBD1. The CDR3 loop spans 18 amino acids. Losses at the gene ends were 1 base for V and 4 bases for J; bases not matched to a gene: 12. CDR1 and CDR2 from the germline V gene are MGHDK and SYGVNS. The CDR3 loop is CASSEFQGTEANNEKLFF. The CDR3 nucleotides read TGTGCCAGCAGTGAATTTCAGGGGACAGAAGCGAATAATGAAAAACTGTTTTTT.

This clonotype has a count of ten or more. The chain uses TRBV4-3 and TRBJ2-3; weak D call: TRBD2 (6 bases). This CDR3 region has 15 residues. The ends were cut back, 2 bases at V and 4 bases at J, with 13 bases in the middle. Germline V gene sequence: CDR1 LGHNA, CDR2 YSLEER. In DNA form, the CDR3 reads TGCGCCAGCAGCCAATGGTGGGGGGTCTCAGATACGCAGTATTTT. This translates into CASSQWWGVSDTQYF.

This clonotype was found many times. The rearrangement uses TRBV20-1 and TRBJ1-5; 7 nucleotides align to TRBD1. Germline CDR1 and CDR2: DFQATT and SNEGSKA (reference sequence). This CDR3 contains 16 residues. Losses at the gene ends were 4 bases for V and 4 bases for J; bases not matched to a gene: 13. CDR3 sequence reads: CSAIPSTGDWNQPQHF. The CDR3, as DNA: TGCAGTGCTATACCATCCACAGGGGATTGGAATCAGCCCCAGCATTTT.

This clonotype was observed a single time. A single base separates this from a much larger clone, so it may be a read error. The chain recombines TRBV7-2 with TRBJ1-3, with no clear D. The CDR3 extends over 13 amino acids. Germline values: CDR1 SGHTA, CDR2 FQGNSA. The germline V and J ends were trimmed by 4 bases and 4 bases, with 8 bases remaining between them. In DNA, the CDR3 is TGTGCCAGCAGCTCCCTAATGGGAAACACCATATATTTT. Translation gives CASSSLMGNTIYF. The whole variable domain, filled in from reference TRBV7-2 and TRBJ1-3, reads GAGVSQSPSNKVTEKGKDVELRCDPISGHTALYWYRQSLGQGLEFLIYFQGNSAPDKSGLPSDRFSAERTGGSVSTLTIQRTQQEDSAVYLCASSSLMGNTIYFGEGSWLTVV.

This clonotype was seen at least ten times. J is TRBJ2-1 and V is TRBV6-4, with 10 bases identical to TRBD1. The CDR3 has 14 amino acids. Germline V gives CDR1 MRHNA, CDR2 SNTAGT. V was pared by 5 bases and J by 8 bases, with 6 bases of the junction left unmatched. CDR3 residues: CASSLTGGQHEQFF. The CDR3 nucleotides read TGTGCCAGCAGTCTGACAGGGGGCCAACATGAGCAGTTCTTC.

This clonotype was seen many times. The V call is TRBV11-3, the J call TRBJ1-5; the D is unclear. Trimming took off 0 bases at V and 7 bases at J, with 7 bases between the two ends. Germline CDR1 SGHNT, CDR2 YENEEA. This CDR3 is built from 13 residues. The CDR3 protein is CASSLEAGQPQHF. The CDR3 coding sequence is TGTGCCAGCAGCTTAGAGGCGGGCCAGCCCCAGCATTTT. Using reference TRBV11-3 and TRBJ1-5 for the parts outside the CDR3, the full variable domain is EAGVVQSPRYKIIEKKQPVAFWCNPISGHNTLYWYLQNLGQGPELLIRYENEEAVDDSQLPKDRFSAERLKGVDSTLKIQPAELGDSAVYLCASSLEAGQPQHFGDGTRLSIL.

This clonotype was observed at least ten times. The V gene is TRBV7-6, the J gene TRBJ2-1; 9 nucleotides line up with TRBD1. Trimming at V came to 5 bases and at J to 8 bases, leaving 7 bases not matched to a gene. Looked up from germline, CDR1 is SGHVS and CDR2 is FNYEAQ. This CDR3 has 14 residues. CDR3 in amino acids: CASSLRTGVDEQFF. The CDR3 region has the DNA TGTGCCAGCAGCCTTCGGACAGGGGTCGATGAGCAGTTCTTC.

The table lists this clonotype with a few counts. Being one base from a much bigger clone, this may be a read error. The chain combines TRBV28 with TRBJ1-5; D uncertain. Germline V gene lookup returns CDR1 MDHEN and CDR2 SYDVKM. This CDR3 region has 15 residues. The CDR3 nucleotides read TGTGCCAGCAGATCCGGAAAAAGGGAACATCAGCCCCAGAATTTT. Amino acids: CASRSGKREHQPQNF.

This clonotype was found many times. The J gene is TRBJ1-3, the V gene TRBV7-9, with D uncertain. Germline CDR1 reads SEHNR; CDR2 reads FQNEAQ (reference sequence). The CDR3 runs 14 residues. Trimming shortened V by 0 bases and J by 0 bases, and 3 bases separated the two germline ends. Written as DNA, the CDR3 is TGTGCCAGCAGCTTAGCCAACTCTGGAAACACCATATATTTT. This codes for CASSLANSGNTIYF.

This clonotype is labeled medium-sized. The chain carries TRBV10-3 and TRBJ2-2; D uncertain. With 3 bases removed from V and 6 bases from J, the gap between germline ends came to 11 bases. The germline CDR1 and CDR2 sequences are ENHRY and SYGVKD. This CDR3 region has 14 residues. The chain's CDR3 is CAISEIKLAGELFF. As DNA, the CDR3 is TGTGCCATCAGTGAAATCAAGCTAGCCGGGGAGCTGTTTTTT.

The sample holds many counts of this clonotype. The chain combines TRBV10-2 with TRBJ1-2, with D possibly matching TRBD1 (5 bases). Trimming cost V 8 bases and J 3 bases, with 7 bases left between them. CDR3 size: 11 residues. Germline V gives CDR1 WSHSY, CDR2 SAAADI. This chain's CDR3 is CASQGDYGYTF. CDR3 coding DNA: TGCGCCAGCCAGGGCGACTATGGCTACACCTTC.

Many counts were recorded for this clonotype. DNA for the CDR3: TGCGCCAGCAGCTTGGTCGAGCGGCAGGAGACCCAGTACTTC. This codes for CASSLVERQETQYF. This sequence joins TRBV5-1 and TRBJ2-5; D might be TRBD2 (5 bases). CDR1 is SGHRS, CDR2 YFSETQ, per germline. V was cut by 0 bases and J by 5 bases, with 11 bases left in between. The CDR3 sequence is 14 residues long.

Regarding this clonotype: A read error may explain this, as a much larger clone is one base away. The chain couples TRBV7-2 to TRBJ2-1; the D call may be TRBD1 or TRBD2 (6 bases each). CDR1 is SGHTA and CDR2 is FQGNSA in the germline V gene. This CDR3 has 14 residues. V lost 5 bases and J 6 bases, leaving 14 bases between the germline ends. The CDR3 DNA follows: TGTGCCAGCAGCAAGGGGGGATCGAGCAATGAGCAGTTCTTC. It encodes CASSKGGSSNEQFF.

With respect to this clonotype: This may arise from a read error, as a much more abundant clone is one base away. The rearrangement joins TRBV7-3 to TRBJ2-7; D gene ambiguous. CDR3 length: 13 residues. Looked up from germline, CDR1 is SGHTA and CDR2 is FQGTGA. V was cut by 3 bases and J by 1 base, with 7 bases left in between. The CDR3 coding sequence is TGTGCCAGCAGCTTCGGCGTGTCCTACGAGCAGTACTTC. This sequence encodes CASSFGVSYEQYF. The entire variable domain, with the rest obtained from reference TRBV7-3 and TRBJ2-7, is as follows: GAGVSQTPSNKVTEKGKYVELRCDPISGHTALYWYRQSLGQGPEFLIYFQGTGAADDSGLPNDRFFAVRPEGSVSTLKIQRTERGDSAVYLCASSFGVSYEQYFGPGTRLTVT.

The chain is built from TRBV18 and TRBJ2-5; no firm D call. The germline CDR1 and CDR2 sequences are KGHSH and LQKENI. Trimming removed 0 bases at V and 1 base at J, with 12 bases between. The length of the CDR3 is 16 residues. The CDR3 loop is CASSPPLGRSQETQYF. The CDR3 DNA is TGTGCCAGCTCACCACCGCTGGGCCGGAGCCAAGAGACCCAGTACTTC.

The chain has TRBV6-6 and TRBJ1-4; 8 bases are a match to TRBD1. The CDR3 extends over 18 amino acids. Trimming at V came to 7 bases and at J to 6 bases, leaving 19 bases not matched to a gene. Germline CDR1 and CDR2: MNHNY and SVGAGI (reference sequence). CDR3 amino acids: CASTLRLGTGGNYEKLFF. CDR3 bases: TGTGCCAGCACCCTAAGGTTGGGTACAGGGGGTAATTATGAAAAACTGTTTTTT.